Listed below are T cell receptor beta chains from one sample, sequenced in a study of control samples from healthy donors and cancer patients. TCRdb's copy holds only in-frame clones and misses some; the assay was immunoSEQ multiplex PCR. The table has 78,000 or so clones, approximately 84% seen once. Source material: blood. The receptors here all came from a woman aged 50 to 60 in good health. The conserved cysteine and the conserved F or W are not part of the CDR3 here.

j_call cdr3_length v_call cdr3_aa
TRBJ1-1 12 TRBV5-3 ARSLDNSLTEAF
TRBJ1-4 11 TRBV7-9 ASSHRVGEKLF
TRBJ2-1 9 TRBV2 ASSGLAVQF
TRBJ2-1 12 TRBV6-5 ASRTSGRVNEQF
TRBJ2-7 11 TRBV2 ARSTGISYEQY
TRBJ2-1 14 TRBV7-9 ASSLSSGRVYNEQF
TRBJ1-1 11 TRBV25-1 ASSVAGNTEAF
TRBJ2-7 12 TRBV19 ASSLASGAYEQY
TRBJ2-3 12 TRBV29-1 SVDGGAGTDTQY
TRBJ2-7 13 TRBV5-1 ASAAGFEEFYEQY
TRBJ1-2 13 TRBV25-1 ASSDGGLLGYGYT